This TCR beta chain was documented in a study of T cells in Graves' hyperthyroidism and ophthalmopathy. Study at large: Blood was drawn when the patient was first diagnosed and still untreated. Broader study findings: Most expanded thyroid clonotypes above 0.001 recurred in blood.

This CDR3 comprises 15 residues. V was clipped by 2 bases and J by 8 bases, with 18 bases between them. Per the germline V gene, CDR1 is MNHNS and CDR2 is SASEGT. This sample holds PBMCs from about 10 ml fresh peripheral blood. This clonotype appeared many times. The antigen is undetermined. Amplified TCR beta CDR3 regions came from RNA transcripts. An initial round of RT-PCR targeting the TCR CDR3 relied on the HTBI primer set. TCRdb called the multiplex PCR reads again in MiXCR, with one record for every CDR3 protein. The table has fewer than 250,000 distinct CDR3 sequences, roughly 22% seen once. The sequence came from a woman in her 40s with Graves' ophthalmopathy. Sequencing was carried out using blood. V gene TRBV6-1 combines with J gene TRBJ1-2; no definite D call. CDR3 nucleotides: TGTGCCAGCAGTGAACTTGAGGGTAGCAGTAGGGGCTACACCTTC. As protein: CASSELEGSSRGYTF.